Each of the 13 T cell receptor beta chains below was sequenced from the same sample in a study of CD8 T cells in Susac syndrome (dated by TCRdb to between 2018 and 2021). Libraries were built with the immunoSEQ multiplex PCR assay. RNA was extracted with the RNeasy kit and about 0.5 to 1 ug was reverse transcribed using random hexamers. TCRdb reprocessing: public reads trimmed at Q25 with fastp, clones called with MiXCR, in-frame beta chains kept. Each CDR3 protein appears once, grouped with its most common genes and DNA. This sample is represented by about 300,000 distinct CDR3 sequences; approximately 85% of them were singletons. Of the sample, roughly 0.21% falls within the top ten clones. The source material was CD8+ T cells from PBMCs. These receptor sequences come from a human donor with multiple sclerosis.

The V and J genes are TRBV19 and TRBJ1-1; D is perhaps TRBD1 (5 bases). V lost 1 base and J 1 base, leaving 10 bases between the germline ends. In germline, CDR1 is LNHDA, CDR2 SQIVND (reference sequence). This CDR3 comprises 15 residues. CDR3 amino acids: CASSIAPTANTEAFF. Here the CDR3 DNA reads TGTGCCAGTAGTATAGCTCCGACAGCGAACACTGAAGCTTTCTTT.

The rearrangement links TRBV29-1 to TRBJ2-3, with 10 positions matching TRBD2. Germline V gives CDR1 SQVTM, CDR2 ANQGSEA. This CDR3 has 14 amino acids. With V trimmed by 3 bases and J by 1 base, 1 base remained unmatched. The CDR3 region has the DNA TGCAGCGTTGACCTAGCGGGAGGCACAGATACGCAGTATTTT. Translating it yields CSVDLAGGTDTQYF.

This clonotype was detected a few times. V gene TRBV4-3 combines with J gene TRBJ1-5; D gene uncertain. V gave up 0 bases and J gave up 2 bases, with 11 bases separating them. The CDR3 has 16 residues. Germline V gene sequence: CDR1 LGHNA, CDR2 YSLEER. The CDR3 region has the DNA TGCGCCAGCAGCCAAGATCTGGGAGGTGGCAATCAGCCCCAGCATTTT. Translating gives CASSQDLGGGNQPQHF.

The rearrangement links TRBV5-1 to TRBJ2-2; 11 nucleotides match TRBD2. V dropped 1 base and J dropped 7; count of bases not matched to a gene: 12. The germline gives CDR1 SGHRS, CDR2 YFSETQ. This CDR3 spans 18 amino acids. The CDR3 DNA sequence: TGCGCCAGCAGCTTGTTACTAGCGGGAGCGGATGTACACGGGGAGCTGTTTTTT. Residues: CASSLLLAGADVHGELFF.

The chain combines TRBV20-1 with TRBJ2-7; D is unclear. Germline-derived CDR1 and CDR2 are DFQATT and SNEGSKA (reference sequence). The CDR3 covers 14 residues. V lost 3 bases, J lost 1 base, and 13 bases lay in between. The CDR3 reads CSASLPGESYEQYF. In DNA, the CDR3 is TGCAGTGCTAGTCTCCCAGGCGAATCCTACGAGCAGTACTTC.

The chain joins TRBV21-1 to TRBJ2-3; the table gives TRBD2 as D, unverified against the DNA. TRBV21-1 is noted as a pseudogene. The CDR3 sequence is 15 residues long. The CDR3 is CASSSEARRTDTQYF. The CDR3 nucleotides are TGTGCCAGCAGCAGTGAGGCTAGGCGCACAGATACGCAGTATTTT.

This chain joins TRBV10-1 and TRBJ2-1, with a possible D match to TRBD2 (6 bases). Germline V lookup: CDR1 WNHNN, CDR2 SYGVQD (reference sequence). Between the trimmed V and J ends, which lost 4 bases and 8 bases, there was a span of 21 bases. CDR3 length: 16 amino acids. CDR3: CASSGLLASNPHEQFF. Here the CDR3 DNA reads TGCGCCAGCAGTGGCCTACTAGCTAGCAATCCCCATGAGCAGTTCTTC.

V and J are TRBV4-3 and TRBJ1-3, with TRBD1 as a possible D gene (6 bases). Germline-derived CDR1 and CDR2 are LGHNA and YSLEER. With 0 bases removed from V and 0 bases from J, the gap between germline ends came to 12 bases. The CDR3 is 17 residues long. The CDR3, as DNA: TGCGCCAGCAGCCAAGACAGGGGCAAATACTCTGGAAACACCATATATTTT. Encoded protein: CASSQDRGKYSGNTIYF.

This chain joins TRBV9 and TRBJ2-1, with 10 positions matching TRBD2. Per the germline V gene, CDR1 is SGDLS and CDR2 is YYNGEE. The CDR3 sequence is 17 residues long. The J segment lost 7 bases and the V segment lost 0 bases, leaving 10 bases of the junction unmatched. The CDR3 sequence is CASSVAGSGGQGNEQFF. CDR3 nucleotides: TGTGCCAGCAGCGTAGCGGGTAGCGGGGGGCAAGGGAATGAGCAGTTCTTC.

This CDR3 is CASSLFRGTAFF. DNA of the CDR3: TGTGCCAGCAGCTTATTCCGGGGTACAGCTTTCTTT. The chain has TRBV7-8 and TRBJ1-1; D ambiguous. Germline CDR1 and CDR2: SGHVS and FQNEAQ. The CDR3 is made up of 12 amino acids. V lost 2 bases, J lost 10 bases, and 11 bases lay in between.

The chain combines TRBV5-4 with TRBJ2-3; 11 nucleotides agree with TRBD2. The CDR3 spans 16 residues. J lost 4 bases, V lost 3 bases, and 7 bases had no gene match. Germline CDR1 and CDR2: SGHNT and YYREEE (reference sequence). CDR3 DNA: TGTGCCAGCAGCTCGTTACTAGCGGGAGAAGCAGATACGCAGTATTTT. It translates to CASSSLLAGEADTQYF.

The chain employs TRBV7-9 and TRBJ2-2, with TRBD2 matching over 12 bases. This CDR3 contains 17 residues. The germline V gene has CDR1 SEHNR and CDR2 FQNEAQ (reference sequence). Trimming removed 5 bases from V and 6 bases from J; junction bases left unmatched: 10. The CDR3 loop is CASSPPRLAGVSGELFF. CDR3 DNA: TGTGCCAGCAGCCCCCCCCGACTAGCGGGAGTCTCCGGGGAGCTGTTTTTT.

The rearrangement links TRBV13 to TRBJ2-7; D perhaps matches TRBD2 (5 bases). Germline V CDR1 and CDR2: PRHDT, FYEKMQ (reference sequence). With 5 bases removed from V and 7 bases from J, the gap between germline ends came to 21 bases. The CDR3 totals 15 residues. CDR3 nucleotide sequence: TGTGCCAGCAGCGGCCCAGGCCGTCATCGAGGGGAGCAGTACTTC. This translates into CASSGPGRHRGEQYF. The variable domain in full, with the rest retrieved from reference TRBV13 and TRBJ2-7, is AAGVIQSPRHLIKEKRETATLKCYPIPRHDTVYWYQQGPGQDPQFLISFYEKMQSDKGSIPDRFSAQQFSDYHSELNMSSLELGDSALYFCASSGPGRHRGEQYFGPGTRLTVT.